This T cell receptor (beta chain) was recovered during a study of T-cell memory formation after mild COVID-19. Turning to the study itself: TCR clusters largely stayed donor specific.

TCRdb redid the calling of the 5' RACE reads with MiXCR, one entry per CDR3 protein. The table has about 55,000 distinct CDR3 sequences, roughly 26% seen once. Notes on this clonotype: Its target is not known.

Study results and limitations: Second-wave clones with a day 37 peak had unconfirmed SARS-CoV-2 specificity. CD4+ clones that contracted lay mainly in CM and EM; CD8+ ones lay in EMRA.

Germline V gene lookup returns CDR1 LNHDA and CDR2 SQIVND (reference sequence). CDR3 size: 18 residues. V lost 1 base and J 2 bases, leaving 19 bases between the germline ends. This receptor was taken from a man younger than 35 who had mild COVID-19 (a few samples of this study predate the infection). Cell type and time point are not known. V usage is TRBV19 and J usage is TRBJ2-3, with D tentatively TRBD2 (6 bases). The sequenced sample was PBMCs or a T cell subset sorted from them (not recorded which). The CDR3 bases are TGTGCCAGTAGTATAGTCATATTGTTCGGGACTCACACAGATACGCAGTATTTT. Residues: CASSIVILFGTHTDTQYF.